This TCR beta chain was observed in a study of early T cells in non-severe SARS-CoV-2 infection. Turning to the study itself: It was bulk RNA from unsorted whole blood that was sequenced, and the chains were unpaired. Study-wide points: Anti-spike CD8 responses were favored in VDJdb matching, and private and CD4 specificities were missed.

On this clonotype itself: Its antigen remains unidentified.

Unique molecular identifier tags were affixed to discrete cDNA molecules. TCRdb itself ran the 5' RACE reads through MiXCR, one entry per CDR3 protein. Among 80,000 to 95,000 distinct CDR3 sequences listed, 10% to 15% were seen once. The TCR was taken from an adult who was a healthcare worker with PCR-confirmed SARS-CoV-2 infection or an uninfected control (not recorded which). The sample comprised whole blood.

CDR3 sequence reads: CASSLQQGTDTQYF. The DNA of the CDR3 is TGTGCCAGCAGCTTGCAACAGGGGACAGATACGCAGTATTTT. This rearrangement joins TRBV5-4 to TRBJ2-3; 7 positions agree with TRBD1. This CDR3 has 14 amino acids. The germline CDR1 and CDR2 sequences are SGHNT and YYREEE (reference sequence). The ends lost 1 base at V and 3 bases at J; junction bases unmatched: 2.